This note documents a single T cell receptor beta chain sequence. It has no known antigen specificity. No base qualities exist here, and no much larger clone lies one base off it. These data originate in a study of blood T cell repertoires in COVID-19 (dated by TCRdb to about 2020). Concerning the study at large: Samples covering the acute and convalescent phases of COVID-19 were provided by collaborators in the United States, Italy and Spain. The material from the prospective study consisted of cDNA or gDNA derived from T cells, B-cell-depleted T cells, or PBMCs. Deeply sampled blood TCRbeta repertoires from subjects exposed to, actively infected with, or recovered from COVID-19 were included in the dataset. A freely available public database, intended as a resource for researchers studying the immune response to SARS-CoV-2, is where the repertoires were released. The samples were drawn from the first 160 participants of the ongoing ImmuneRACE study and from 950 to 1,500 subjects provided by 6 global collaborators. A de-identified subject ID, COVID-19 status, age in years and sex were almost always included in the sample metadata. HLA class I and class II types, where available, came from metadata supplied by the sample provider rather than from assay-based typing. Beyond this particular receptor, the publication reports: Clinical and demographic metadata were provided uncurated, with the amount varying by source and participant.

Collaborating institutions collected whole blood in K2EDTA tubes following their own protocols. Collaborator samples were shipped for TCRbeta analysis as frozen whole blood, isolated PBMCs, or DNA extracted from either sample type. TCRbeta CDR3 regions were amplified from genomic DNA by means of the immunoSEQ Assay, a bias-controlled multiplex PCR. The authors' analysis ran thus. Within the assay, amplification of reference gene primers was used to estimate how many nucleated cells each sample contained. Sequence reads were collapsed and filtered to measure the absolute abundance of every unique TCRbeta CDR3 rearrangement. For each sample, productive Simpson clonality was calculated as the square root of Simpson's diversity index over productive rearrangements. TCRdb stores this immuneACCESS table with in-frame sequences only. Part of the clones is absent; in the studies checked, under half of the shortfall reflects unresolved V genes, and no reason is known for the rest. D and trimming were read from the DNA, whereas the V and J calls and clone size are those reported in that table. The sample table holds around 100,000 clones, of which roughly 80% were seen once. The ten largest account for around 8% of the sample.

Sequenced input: peripheral blood. This receptor was taken from a man in his 70s with acute or convalescent COVID-19.

The CDR3 region reads CASSPPRGGGSTGELFF. In nucleotides, the sequence is TGTGCCAGCAGTCCCCCTAGAGGGGGGGGGAGCACCGGGGAGCTGTTTTTT. Recombination linked TRBV2 to TRBJ2-2; a tentative D call is TRBD2 (7 bases match). CDR1 and CDR2 are read off the germline V gene as SNHLY and FYNNEI. V is clipped by 5 bases and J by 4 bases, and the sequence between their germline boundaries is 20 bases long. Its CDR3 holds 17 amino acids, cysteine through phenylalanine. The CDR3 DNA has 51 bases and is translated from base 1.